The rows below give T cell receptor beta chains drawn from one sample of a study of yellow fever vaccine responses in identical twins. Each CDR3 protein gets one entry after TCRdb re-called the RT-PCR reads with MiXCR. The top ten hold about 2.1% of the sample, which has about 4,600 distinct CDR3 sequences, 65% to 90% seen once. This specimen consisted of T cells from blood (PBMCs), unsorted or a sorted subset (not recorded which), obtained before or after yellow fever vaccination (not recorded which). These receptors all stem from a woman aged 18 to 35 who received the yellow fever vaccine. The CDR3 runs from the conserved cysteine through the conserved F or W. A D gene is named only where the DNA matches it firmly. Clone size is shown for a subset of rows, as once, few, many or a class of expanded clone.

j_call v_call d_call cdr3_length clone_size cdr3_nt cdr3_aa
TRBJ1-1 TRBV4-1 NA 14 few TGCGCCAGCAGCCAATATGGATTGAACACTGAAGCTTTCTTT CASSQYGLNTEAFF
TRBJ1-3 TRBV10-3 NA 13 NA TGTGCCATCAGTGAGTCGGCCGGGAACACCATATATTTT CAISESAGNTIYF
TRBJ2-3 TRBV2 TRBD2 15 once TGTGCCAGCAGTGAGGGACTACTTAGCACAGATACGCAGTATTTT CASSEGLLSTDTQYF
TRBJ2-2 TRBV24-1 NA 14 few TGTGCCACCGTAGGGACCGCGAACACCGGGGAGCTGTTTTTT CATVGTANTGELFF
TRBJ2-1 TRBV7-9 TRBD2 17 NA TGTGCCAGCACAACCGGGACTAGCTTAGGGTTGGACAATGAGCAGTTCTTC CASTTGTSLGLDNEQFF
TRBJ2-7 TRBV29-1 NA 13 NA TGCAGCGTTTTGACGGACCTCTCCTACGAGCAGTACTTC CSVLTDLSYEQYF
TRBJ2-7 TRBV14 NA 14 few TGTGCCAGCAGCCCCACCATAGTTCCCTACGAGCAGTACTTC CASSPTIVPYEQYF
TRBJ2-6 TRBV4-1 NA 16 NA TGCGCCAGCAGCCAGGACGGGACTGCTGGGGCCAACGTCCTGACTTTC CASSQDGTAGANVLTF
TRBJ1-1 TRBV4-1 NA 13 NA TGCGCCAGCAGCCAAGTACGCGGGGCTGAAGCTTTCTTT CASSQVRGAEAFF
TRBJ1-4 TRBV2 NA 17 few TGTGCCAGCAGTGAAGCCTGGGGGCATTCAACTAATGAAAAACTGTTTTTT CASSEAWGHSTNEKLFF
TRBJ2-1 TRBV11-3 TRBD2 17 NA TGTGCCAGCAGCCCGGGGACTAGCGGGATCCGATGGGATGAGCAGTTCTTC CASSPGTSGIRWDEQFF
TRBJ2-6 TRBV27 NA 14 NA TGTGCCAGCAGTACGACATCTGGGGCCAACGTCCTGACTTTC CASSTTSGANVLTF
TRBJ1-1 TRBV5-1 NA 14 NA TGCGCCAGCAGCAACGGGAAAATGAACACTGAAGCTTTCTTT CASSNGKMNTEAFF
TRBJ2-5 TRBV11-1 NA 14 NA TGTGCCAGCAGCTTAGTTGCAGGGTCGGAGACCCAGTACTTC CASSLVAGSETQYF
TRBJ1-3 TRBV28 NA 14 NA TGTGCCAGCAGTTTGTATAGGAAGGAACACACCATATATTTT CASSLYRKEHTIYF
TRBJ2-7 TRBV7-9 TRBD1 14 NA TGTGCCAGCTCCCCGAGGACAGGTTCCTACGAGCAGTACTTC CASSPRTGSYEQYF
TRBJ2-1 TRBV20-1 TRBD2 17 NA TGCAGTGCTAGAGATGCGCAACTAGCGGGAGGAGACAATGAGCAGTTCTTC CSARDAQLAGGDNEQFF
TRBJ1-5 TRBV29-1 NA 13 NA TGCAGCGCCGGCGCAGGGGGCAATCAGCCCCAGCATTTT CSAGAGGNQPQHF
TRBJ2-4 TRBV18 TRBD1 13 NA TGTGCCAGCTCACCAGGGACAGGGGTCATTCAGTACTTC CASSPGTGVIQYF
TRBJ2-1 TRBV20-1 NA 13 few TGCAGTGCCACCCCCTTACAGGGACCTCGGCAGTTCTTC CSATPLQGPRQFF
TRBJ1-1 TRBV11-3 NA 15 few TGTGCCAGCAGCTTATCTGGGGGGAGGGCTCCTGAAGCTTTCTTT CASSLSGGRAPEAFF
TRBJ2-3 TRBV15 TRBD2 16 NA TGTGCCACCAGCTCCGCCACTAGCGGGAGGGGCGATACGCAGTATTTT CATSSATSGRGDTQYF
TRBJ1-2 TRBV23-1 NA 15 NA TGCGCCAGCAGTCAATCAAGGCGGGGGGCCTATGGCTACACCTTC CASSQSRRGAYGYTF
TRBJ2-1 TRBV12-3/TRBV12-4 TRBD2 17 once TGTGCCAGCAGTTTAATGACTAGCGGGAGTCTCCTCTATGAGCAGTTCTTC CASSLMTSGSLLYEQFF
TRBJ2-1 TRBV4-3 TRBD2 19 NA TGCGCCAGCAGCCTCGACCCACCTGGACTAGCGGGAGGGAGCAATGAGCAGTTCTTC CASSLDPPGLAGGSNEQFF
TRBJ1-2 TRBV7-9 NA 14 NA TGTGCCAGCAGCCCCAAGGCAGGGATGGATGGCTACACCTTC CASSPKAGMDGYTF
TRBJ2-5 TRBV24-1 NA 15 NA TGTGCCACCAGTGATTTTCGGGCAGCACAAGAGACCCAGTACTTC CATSDFRAAQETQYF
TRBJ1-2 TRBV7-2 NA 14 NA TGTGCCAGCAGCTTAGATCCGGCAAACTATGGCTACACCTTC CASSLDPANYGYTF
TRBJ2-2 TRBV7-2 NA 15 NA TGTGCCAGCAGCTCCCAGGGGTTTAACACCGGGGAGCTGTTTTTT CASSSQGFNTGELFF
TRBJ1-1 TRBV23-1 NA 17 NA TGCGCCAGCAGTGTTGGGAGAAAACAGGAAACGGGCACTGAAGCTTTCTTT CASSVGRKQETGTEAFF
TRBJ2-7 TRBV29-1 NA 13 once TGCAGCGTTACCTTCCCGGACTGGTACGAGCAGTACTTC CSVTFPDWYEQYF
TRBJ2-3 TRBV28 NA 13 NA TGTGCCAGCGCGGACACAAGCACAGATACGCAGTATTTT CASADTSTDTQYF
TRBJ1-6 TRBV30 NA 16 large TGTGCCTGGAGTGTGGAGTACCCCAGTGCTAATTCACCCCTCCACTTT CAWSVEYPSANSPLHF
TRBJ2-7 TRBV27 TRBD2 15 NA TGTGCCAGCAGTTGGGGACTAGCGGGGATCTACGAGCAGTACTTC CASSWGLAGIYEQYF
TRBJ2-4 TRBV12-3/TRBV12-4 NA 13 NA TGTGCCAGCAGTTTAGGGGTACAAAACATTCAGTACTTC CASSLGVQNIQYF
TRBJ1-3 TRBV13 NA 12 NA TGTGCCAGCAGCCCGGAGAGAAACACCATATATTTT CASSPERNTIYF
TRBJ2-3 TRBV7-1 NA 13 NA TGTGCCAGCAGCTCGACACTCTCAGATACGCAGTATTTT CASSSTLSDTQYF
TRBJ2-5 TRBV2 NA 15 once TGTGCCAGCAGTGTATCCCGGGCGGCAAGGGAGACCCAGTACTTC CASSVSRAARETQYF
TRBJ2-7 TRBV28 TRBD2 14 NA TGTGCCAGCAGTCCAGAGCGGGGGCTTAACGAGCAGTACTTC CASSPERGLNEQYF
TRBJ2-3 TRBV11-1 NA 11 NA TGTGCCAGCAGTGCTGGAGATACGCAGTATTTT CASSAGDTQYF
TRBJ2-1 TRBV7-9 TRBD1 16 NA TGTGCCAGCAGTCGAACCGGGACAGGGGTCGGAAATGAGCAGTTCTTC CASSRTGTGVGNEQFF
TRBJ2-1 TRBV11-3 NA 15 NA TGTGCCAGCAGCTTAGGAGGGGGCTCCTACAATGAGCAGTTCTTC CASSLGGGSYNEQFF
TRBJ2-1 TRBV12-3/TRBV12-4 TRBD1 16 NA TGTGCCAGCAGTTTAGGGGCCGGGACAGGGGACAATGAGCAGTTCTTC CASSLGAGTGDNEQFF
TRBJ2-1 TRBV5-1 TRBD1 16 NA TGCGCCAGCAGCTTGGGTGGTCCAGGGGGCACCTATGAGCAGTTCTTC CASSLGGPGGTYEQFF
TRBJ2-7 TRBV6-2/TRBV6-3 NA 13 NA TGTGCCAGCAGTTACGCAGACAGTCGCGAGCAGTACTTC CASSYADSREQYF
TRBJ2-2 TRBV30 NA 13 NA TGTGCCTACAGTCGTTCCAACACCGGGGAGCTGTTTTTT CAYSRSNTGELFF